The 19 T cell receptor beta chains in this list originate from one sample, sequenced in a study of CD8+CD57+ T cells in acquired aplastic anemia. Genomic DNA provided the template from which TCR beta VDJ and CDR3 profiles were obtained. TCRdb re-analysed the reads in MiXCR, keeping a single row per CDR3 protein. The sample comprises roughly 260,000 distinct CDR3 sequences, around 45% of which are singletons, and 7% to 9.5% rests with the top ten. All patients picked for sequencing had shown, by flow cytometry, an expansion of CD8+CD57+ cells. Sequenced material: sorted CD4+, CD8+, or CD8+CD57+ T cells (not recorded which) from PBMCs. The origin of the receptors is a human donor with aplastic anemia.

Of note for this clonotype: One base away lies a much larger clone, so this may be a sequencing read error. CDR3 sequence (DNA): TGTGCCAGCAGCTTATACGGTCCCATCCAAGGGACCCAGTACTTC. Amino acid sequence: CASSLYGPIQGTQYF. The chain carries TRBV7-9 and TRBJ2-5; D unclear. There are 15 residues in the CDR3. Per germline, CDR1 SEHNR and CDR2 FQNEAQ (reference sequence).

This clonotype has ten or more counts. The chain carries TRBV7-9 and TRBJ2-3, with D unclear. The V and J ends lost 6 bases and 6 bases respectively, with 13 bases between them. CDR3 length equals 13 residues. Germline V gives CDR1 SEHNR, CDR2 FQNEAQ (reference sequence). The CDR3 DNA is TGTGCCAGCAGTCATTCAGCACGGGATACGCAGTATTTT. This codes for CASSHSARDTQYF.

V gene TRBV5-1 combines with J gene TRBJ2-5; the D is unclear. In germline, CDR1 is SGHRS, CDR2 YFSETQ. The CDR3 contains 11 residues. V was trimmed by 1 base and J by 7 bases, leaving 5 bases between them. In DNA form, the CDR3 reads TGCGCCAGCAGCTTGTCGACGACCCAGTACTTC. Its translation is CASSLSTTQYF.

There are many counts of this clonotype. This chain uses TRBV12-3 or TRBV12-4 with TRBJ2-3, with 8 positions matching TRBD2. This CDR3 contains 13 residues. V dropped 3 bases and J dropped 4; count of bases not matched to a gene: 0. Here the CDR3 DNA reads TGTGCCAGCAGTTTCGGGGGGGCAGATACGCAGTATTTT. This gives the protein CASSFGGADTQYF.

This clonotype has ten or more counts. The chain recombines TRBV25-1 with TRBJ2-5; 9 nucleotides match TRBD1. This CDR3 region has 16 residues. Germline V gene sequence: CDR1 MGHDK, CDR2 SYGVNS. The V gene end was trimmed by 2 bases and the J gene end by 5 bases; junction bases not matched to a gene: 9. In DNA form, the CDR3 reads TGTGCCAGCAGTGAACTTAGGGACAGGGTTGGTGAGACCCAGTACTTC. Residues: CASSELRDRVGETQYF.

This rearrangement joins TRBV18 to TRBJ2-7, with D unresolved. V lost 2 bases, J lost 3 bases, and 11 bases lay in between. The CDR3 is made up of 14 amino acids. Germline CDR1 KGHSH, CDR2 LQKENI. The CDR3 here is CASSPGGGRYEQYF. For the CDR3, the DNA is TGTGCCAGCTCACCAGGCGGTGGCCGCTACGAGCAGTACTTC.

Ten or more counts support this clonotype. The rearrangement joins TRBV15 to TRBJ2-7, with a weak D call TRBD2 (5 bases). The V gene lost 5 bases and the J gene lost 3 bases, with 11 bases spanning the gap. This CDR3 is built from 13 residues. Germline V gene data show CDR1 as LNHNV and CDR2 as YYDKDF (reference sequence). The chain's CDR3 is CATSRADLYEQYF. The DNA for the CDR3 is TGTGCCACCAGCCGAGCGGACCTCTACGAGCAGTACTTC.

This clonotype was recorded a few times. The chain uses TRBV2 and TRBJ2-7; weak D call: TRBD2 (5 bases). V was shortened by 3 bases and J by 0 bases, with 6 bases between the two germline ends. The CDR3 has 13 amino acids. Germline-derived CDR1 and CDR2 are SNHLY and FYNNEI. The CDR3 region has the DNA TGTGCCAGCAGTGATGACTACTCCTACGAGCAGTACTTC. The encoded protein is CASSDDYSYEQYF.

This clonotype has only a few counts. The genes are TRBV25-1 and TRBJ2-3; D remains unclear. Trimming removed 8 bases at V and 0 bases at J, with 21 bases between. Germline V gene sequence: CDR1 MGHDK, CDR2 SYGVNS. CDR3 length: 17 amino acids. CDR3 sequence: CASSPTDSLSSTDTQYF. For the CDR3, the DNA is TGTGCCAGCTCACCAACCGATTCTCTGAGTAGCACAGATACGCAGTATTTT.

Ten or more counts support this clonotype. The J gene is TRBJ1-4, the V gene TRBV12-3 or TRBV12-4, with D unclear. The V gene lost 5 bases and the J gene lost 8 bases, with 6 bases spanning the gap. The CDR3 sequence is 11 residues long. This CDR3 is CASSNTEKLFF. CDR3 nucleotides: TGTGCCAGCAGTAACACGGAAAAACTGTTTTTT.

The genes are TRBV6-1 and TRBJ1-2, with a weak D call TRBD1 (6 bases). Deletions cut 6 bases from V and 2 bases from J, with 13 bases between. CDR1 is MNHNS, CDR2 SASEGT, per germline. The CDR3 covers 14 residues. The DNA for the CDR3 is TGTGCCAGCAGCATGGGACATCTGAACTATGGCTACACCTTC. Residues: CASSMGHLNYGYTF.

This chain links TRBV6-6 with TRBJ1-3; the D is unclear. V lost 5 bases to trimming and J lost 3 bases, with 17 bases between them. Germline V gene sequence: CDR1 MNHNY, CDR2 SVGAGI (reference sequence). This CDR3 comprises 16 residues. The DNA of the CDR3 is TGTGCCAGCAGTACCAACCCTGACGGTTATGGAAACACCATATATTTT. This codes for CASSTNPDGYGNTIYF.

The chain links TRBV24-1 to TRBJ1-6; D might be TRBD1 (5 bases). CDR1 and CDR2 from the germline V gene are KGHDR and SFDVKD. This CDR3 has 15 amino acids. The V and J ends lost 4 bases and 7 bases respectively, with 13 bases between them. CDR3 nucleotides: TGTGCCACCAGTGACGAGGGACTTAGCAATTCACCCCTCCACTTT. Protein sequence: CATSDEGLSNSPLHF.

This clonotype showed up many times. V and J are TRBV6-6 and TRBJ2-1, with D hard to call. Germline V gene sequence: CDR1 MNHNY, CDR2 SVGAGI (reference sequence). V shed 8 bases and J shed 9 bases, with 20 bases lying between them. This CDR3 contains 14 residues. CDR3 DNA sequence: TGTGCCAGCCAGTACGAAGCCTTGCCCACTGAGCAGTTCTTC. Translated, it gives CASQYEALPTEQFF.

This CDR3 reads CASGMTVGREQYF. CDR3 sequence (DNA): TGTGCCAGCGGGATGACGGTGGGTAGGGAGCAGTACTTC. V is TRBV28 and J is TRBJ2-7; D is unclear. There are 13 residues in the CDR3. Deletions cut 8 bases from V and 7 bases from J, with 18 bases between. CDR1 and CDR2 (germline): MDHEN, SYDVKM.

This clonotype has a count of ten or more. V is TRBV7-9 and J is TRBJ1-5; D remains ambiguous. The CDR3 sequence is 14 residues long. Trimming took off 5 bases at V and 0 bases at J, with 8 bases between the two ends. CDR1 SEHNR and CDR2 FQNEAQ come from the germline V gene (reference sequence). CDR3 residues: CASSPMGSNQPQHF. The CDR3, as DNA: TGTGCCAGCAGCCCGATGGGTAGCAATCAGCCCCAGCATTTT.

The sample holds one count of this clonotype. The CDR3 reads CSAPRLKSSYNEQFF. In DNA form, the CDR3 reads TGCAGTGCCCCGAGACTAAAAAGCTCCTACAATGAGCAGTTCTTC. This sequence joins TRBV20-1 and TRBJ2-1; D may be TRBD2 (5 bases). Germline V gene sequence: CDR1 DFQATT, CDR2 SNEGSKA (reference sequence). V was cut by 6 bases and J by 0 bases, with 15 bases left in between. The CDR3 runs 15 residues.

In regard to this clonotype: The germline gene is not matched at one end of the junction; a read error may be the cause. The chain recombines TRBV5-1 with TRBJ2-7; unclear D gene. Per the germline V gene, CDR1 is SGHRS and CDR2 is YFSETQ. The CDR3 length is 13 residues. CDR3 region: CASSLGATYGQYF. CDR3 sequence (DNA): TGCGCCAGCAGCTTGGGAGCCACCTACGGGCAGTACTTC. Full variable domain (missing parts from reference TRBV5-1 and TRBJ2-7): KAGVTQTPRYLIKTRGQQVTLSCSPISGHRSVSWYQQTPGQGLQFLFEYFSETQRNKGNFPGRFSGRQFSNSRSEMNVSTLELGDSALYLCASSLGATYGQYFGPGTRLTVT.

The table lists this clonotype with a few counts. The CDR3 sequence is CASSLVGTGEGLASYEQYF. Here the CDR3 DNA reads TGTGCCAGCAGCTTGGTAGGGACAGGGGAAGGGCTGGCGTCCTACGAGCAGTACTTC. The chain employs TRBV5-6 and TRBJ2-7; 10 bases align to TRBD1. J was trimmed by 1 base and V by 0 bases; bases with no gene match: 13. The germline V gene encodes CDR1 SGHDT and CDR2 YYEEEE. This CDR3 region has 19 residues. Combining the CDR3 with reference TRBV5-6 and TRBJ2-7 gives the whole variable domain DAGVTQSPTHLIKTRGQQVTLRCSPKSGHDTVSWYQQALGQGPQFIFQYYEEEERQRGNFPDRFSGHQFPNYSSELNVNALLLGDSALYLCASSLVGTGEGLASYEQYFGPGTRLTVT.